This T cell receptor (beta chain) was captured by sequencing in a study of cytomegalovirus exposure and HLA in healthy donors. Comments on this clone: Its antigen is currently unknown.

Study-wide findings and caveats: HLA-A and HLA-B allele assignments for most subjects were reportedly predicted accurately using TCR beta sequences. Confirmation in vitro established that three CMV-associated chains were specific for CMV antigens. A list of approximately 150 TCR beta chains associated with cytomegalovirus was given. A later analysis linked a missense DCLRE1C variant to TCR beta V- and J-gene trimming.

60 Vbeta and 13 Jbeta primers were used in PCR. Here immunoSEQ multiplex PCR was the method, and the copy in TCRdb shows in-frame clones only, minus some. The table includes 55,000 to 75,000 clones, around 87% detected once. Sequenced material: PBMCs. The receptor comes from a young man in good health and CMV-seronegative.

CDR3 sequence: CASSRQGGAYEQYF. The CDR3 DNA sequence: TGTGCCAGCAGCCGCCAAGGAGGGGCCTACGAGCAGTACTTC. The chain combines TRBV7-8 with TRBJ2-7; weak D call: TRBD2 (6 bases). Germline V gives CDR1 SGHVS, CDR2 FQNEAQ. V lost 5 bases and J lost 2, with 13 bases in between. CDR3 length: 14 residues.